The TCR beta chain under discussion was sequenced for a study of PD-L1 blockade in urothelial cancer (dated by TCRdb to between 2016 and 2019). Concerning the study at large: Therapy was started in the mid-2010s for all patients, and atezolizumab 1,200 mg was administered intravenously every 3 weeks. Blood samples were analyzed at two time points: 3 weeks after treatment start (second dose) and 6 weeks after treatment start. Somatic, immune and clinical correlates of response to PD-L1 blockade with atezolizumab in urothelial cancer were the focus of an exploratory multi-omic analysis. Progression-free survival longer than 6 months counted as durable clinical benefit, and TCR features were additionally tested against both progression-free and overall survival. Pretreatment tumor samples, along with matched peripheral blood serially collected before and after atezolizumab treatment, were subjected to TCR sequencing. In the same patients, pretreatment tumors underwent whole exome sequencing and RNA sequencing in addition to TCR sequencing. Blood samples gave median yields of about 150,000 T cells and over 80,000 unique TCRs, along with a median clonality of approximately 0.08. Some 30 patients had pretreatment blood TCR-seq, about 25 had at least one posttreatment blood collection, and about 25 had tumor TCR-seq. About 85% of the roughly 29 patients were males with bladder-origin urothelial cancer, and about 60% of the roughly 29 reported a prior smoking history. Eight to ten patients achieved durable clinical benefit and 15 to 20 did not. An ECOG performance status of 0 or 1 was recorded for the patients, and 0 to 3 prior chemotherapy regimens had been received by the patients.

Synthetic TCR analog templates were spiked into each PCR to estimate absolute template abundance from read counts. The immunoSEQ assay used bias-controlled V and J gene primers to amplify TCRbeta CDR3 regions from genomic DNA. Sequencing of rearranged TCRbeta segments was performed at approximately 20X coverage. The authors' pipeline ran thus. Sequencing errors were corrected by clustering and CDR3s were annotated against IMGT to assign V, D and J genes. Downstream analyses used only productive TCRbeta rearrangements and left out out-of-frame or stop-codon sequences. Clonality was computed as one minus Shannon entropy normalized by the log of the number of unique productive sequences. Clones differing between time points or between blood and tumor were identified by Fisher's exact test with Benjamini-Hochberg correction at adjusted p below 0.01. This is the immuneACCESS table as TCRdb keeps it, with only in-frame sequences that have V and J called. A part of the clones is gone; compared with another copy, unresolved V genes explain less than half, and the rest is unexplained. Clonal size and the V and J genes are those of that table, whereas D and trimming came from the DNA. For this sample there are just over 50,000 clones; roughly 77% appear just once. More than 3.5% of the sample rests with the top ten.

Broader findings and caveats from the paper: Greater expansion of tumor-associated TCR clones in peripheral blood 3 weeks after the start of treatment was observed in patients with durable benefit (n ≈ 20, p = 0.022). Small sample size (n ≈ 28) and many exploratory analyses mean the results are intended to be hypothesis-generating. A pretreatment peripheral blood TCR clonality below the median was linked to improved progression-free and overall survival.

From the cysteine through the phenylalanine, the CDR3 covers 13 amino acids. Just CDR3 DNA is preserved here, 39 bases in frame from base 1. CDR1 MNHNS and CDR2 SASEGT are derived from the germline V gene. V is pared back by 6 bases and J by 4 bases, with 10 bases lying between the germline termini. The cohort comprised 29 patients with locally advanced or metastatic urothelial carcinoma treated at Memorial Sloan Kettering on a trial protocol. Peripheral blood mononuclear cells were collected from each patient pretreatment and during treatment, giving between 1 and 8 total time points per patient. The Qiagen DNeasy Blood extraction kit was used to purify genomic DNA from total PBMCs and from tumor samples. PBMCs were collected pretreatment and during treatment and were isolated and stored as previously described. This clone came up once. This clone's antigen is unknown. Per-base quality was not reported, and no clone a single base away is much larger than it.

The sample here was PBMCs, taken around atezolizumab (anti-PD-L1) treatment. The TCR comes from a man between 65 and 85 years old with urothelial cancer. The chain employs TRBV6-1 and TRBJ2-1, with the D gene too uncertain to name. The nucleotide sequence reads TGTGCCAGCAGCCTACTAACGTACAATGAGCAGTTCTTC. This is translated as CASSLLTYNEQFF.